Shown below are 27 T cell receptor beta chains from a single sample sequenced in a study of cytomegalovirus exposure and HLA in healthy donors. PCR was performed using 60 Vbeta and 13 Jbeta primers. The method was immunoSEQ multiplex PCR; TCRdb's version includes in-frame clones alone and lacks a portion of them. The sample shows about 100,000 clones, approximately 75% of them seen only once. The specimen sequenced was PBMCs. The receptors derive from a female donor in good health and CMV-seropositive.

The genes are TRBV11-1 and TRBJ2-7, with TRBD1 as a possible D gene (6 bases). Trimming pared 2 bases from V and 5 bases from J, leaving 10 bases between. The CDR3 loop spans 13 amino acids. Germline V lookup: CDR1 SGHAT, CDR2 FQDESV (reference sequence). The CDR3 DNA reads as TGTGCCAGCAGCTTACCAGGGGTCAACGAGCAGTACTTC. Translating gives CASSLPGVNEQYF.

The J gene is TRBJ1-5, the V gene TRBV2; D possibly corresponds to TRBD1 (6 bases). Trimming took off 6 bases at V and 4 bases at J, with 16 bases between the two ends. CDR1 is SNHLY, CDR2 FYNNEI, per germline. CDR3 length: 15 amino acids. CDR3: CASRGGGGLNQPQHF. The CDR3 coding sequence is TGTGCCAGCAGGGGGGGAGGGGGTCTGAATCAGCCCCAGCATTTT.

The chain recombines TRBV6-4 with TRBJ2-1; TRBD1 matches 8 bases. CDR3 length: 15 amino acids. The J segment lost 10 bases and the V segment lost 3 bases, leaving 11 bases of the junction unmatched. The germline V gene has CDR1 MRHNA and CDR2 SNTAGT. The CDR3 loop is CASSESDRDPIEQFF. The DNA of the CDR3 is TGTGCCAGCAGTGAATCGGACAGGGACCCTATAGAGCAGTTCTTC.

The chain links TRBV28 to TRBJ2-7, with 7 bases fitting TRBD2. CDR1 is MDHEN and CDR2 is SYDVKM in the germline V gene. The J segment lost 0 bases and the V segment lost 6 bases, leaving 8 bases of the junction unmatched. This CDR3 has 15 amino acids. This CDR3 reads CASSAYSGSSYEQYF. The CDR3 coding sequence is TGTGCCAGCAGCGCATATAGCGGGTCCTCCTACGAGCAGTACTTC.

This chain joins TRBV4-3 and TRBJ1-2, with 7 bases fitting TRBD1. V was pared by 0 bases and J by 5 bases, with 6 bases of the junction left unmatched. This CDR3 is built from 15 residues. CDR1 and CDR2 from the germline V gene are LGHNA and YSLEER. CDR3 coding DNA: TGCGCCAGCAGCCAAGACCAGGGGGAATTATATGGCTACACCTTC. Residues: CASSQDQGELYGYTF.

J is TRBJ2-7 and V is TRBV7-2; no clear D gene. CDR1 and CDR2 (germline): SGHTA, FQGNSA. V was pared by 1 base and J by 6 bases, with 13 bases between. The CDR3 runs 14 residues. The CDR3 spells CASSLVSSDIEQYF. The CDR3, as DNA: TGTGCCAGCAGCTTAGTATCGTCAGACATCGAGCAGTACTTC.

The chain combines TRBV10-3 with TRBJ1-3; D might be TRBD1 (5 bases). The CDR3 consists of 14 residues. V lost 6 bases to trimming and J lost 8 bases, with 17 bases between them. Germline CDR1 is ENHRY and CDR2 is SYGVKD. CDR3 region: CAIRDDQGTDTIYF. The CDR3 region has the DNA TGTGCCATCAGGGATGATCAGGGTACGGACACCATATATTTT.

The chain joins TRBV29-1 to TRBJ2-1; 8 bases agree with TRBD1. Germline V gene data show CDR1 as SQVTM and CDR2 as ANQGSEA. The V and J ends lost 4 bases and 10 bases, in that order; junction bases with no gene match: 9. This CDR3 contains 13 residues. The CDR3 DNA is TGCAGCGTTGCTTCAGGGGGCCATATAGAGCAGTTCTTC. Protein sequence: CSVASGGHIEQFF.

This clone was seen a handful of times. This chain connects TRBV23-1 to TRBJ1-5; D uncertain. TRBV23-1 is placed among ORFs of uncertain function. V was shortened by 0 bases and J by 2 bases, with 8 bases between the two germline ends. The CDR3 is 15 amino acids. Here the CDR3 DNA reads TGCGCCAGCAGTCAATCTCCTAGCTGCAATCAGCCCCAGCATTTT. This sequence encodes CASSQSPSCNQPQHF.

The gene calls are TRBV29-1 and TRBJ2-2; 10 positions match TRBD1. Germline values: CDR1 SQVTM, CDR2 ANQGSEA. With 7 bases clipped from V and 5 bases from J, the junction kept 10 bases outside the gene matches. This CDR3 contains 15 residues. The chain's CDR3 is CSGAVGQGRTGELFF. The CDR3 DNA follows: TGCAGCGGGGCCGTGGGACAGGGGAGGACCGGGGAGCTGTTTTTT.

The chain couples TRBV29-1 to TRBJ2-3; no reliable D call. Trimming took 2 bases from V and 1 from J, leaving 7 bases between them. This CDR3 has 13 residues. The germline gives CDR1 SQVTM, CDR2 ANQGSEA. CDR3 sequence: CSVELEGTDTQYF. The CDR3 bases are TGCAGCGTTGAACTCGAGGGCACAGATACGCAGTATTTT.

CDR3 sequence reads: CASSDFGVGSYNEQFF. Written as DNA, the CDR3 is TGTGCCAGCAGTGACTTCGGGGTTGGGTCCTACAATGAGCAGTTCTTC. The chain is built from TRBV25-1 and TRBJ2-1, with a possible D match to TRBD2 (5 bases). Germline CDR1 reads MGHDK; CDR2 reads SYGVNS. The CDR3 runs 16 residues. Trimming stripped 3 bases from V and 1 base from J, with 13 bases between. The full variable domain, in which reference TRBV25-1 and TRBJ2-1 provide the parts outside the CDR3, is EADIYQTPRYLVIGTGKKITLECSQTMGHDKMYWYQQDPGMELHLIHYSYGVNSTEKGDLSSESTVSRIRTEHFPLTLESARPSHTSQYLCASSDFGVGSYNEQFFGPGTRLTVL.

This chain connects TRBV6-5 to TRBJ1-4; possibly TRBD1 for D (5 bases). The V end was cut by 5 bases, the J end by 4 bases, with 14 bases between. Germline V gene lookup returns CDR1 MNHEY and CDR2 SVGAGI. This CDR3 comprises 15 residues. In DNA, the CDR3 is TGTGCCAGCAGTACTGGGGCACTCAGTAATGAAAAACTGTTTTTT. It translates to CASSTGALSNEKLFF.

The genes are TRBV30 and TRBJ1-1; D remains ambiguous. There are 12 residues in the CDR3. Germline assignment: CDR1 GTSNPN and CDR2 SVGIG (reference sequence). The V gene lost 4 bases and the J gene lost 3 bases, with 9 bases spanning the gap. CDR3 region: CAWTEGYTEAFF. CDR3 bases: TGTGCCTGGACTGAGGGCTACACTGAAGCTTTCTTT.

The chain uses TRBV7-2 and TRBJ2-5; 7 nucleotides agree with TRBD2. This CDR3 has 14 residues. The trim removed 1 base at V and 3 bases at J, leaving 2 bases unmatched. Germline-derived CDR1 and CDR2 are SGHTA and FQGNSA. The DNA for the CDR3 is TGTGCCAGCAGCTTAGTGGCGGGGGAAGAGACCCAGTACTTC. Amino acids: CASSLVAGEETQYF.

Comments on this clone: In the same sample, other DNA sequences code for this CDR3. The chain links TRBV20-1 to TRBJ2-7, with D perhaps matching TRBD2 (5 bases). V lost 3 bases and J 3 bases, leaving 6 bases between the germline ends. The CDR3 extends over 11 amino acids. The germline gives CDR1 DFQATT, CDR2 SNEGSKA (reference sequence). The CDR3 is CSASAGYEQYF. CDR3 sequence (DNA): TGCAGTGCTAGCGCGGGCTACGAGCAGTACTTC.

This chain links TRBV7-8 with TRBJ1-1; 7 nucleotides agree with TRBD1. The CDR3 runs to 13 residues. The V and J ends lost 8 bases and 4 bases, in that order; junction bases with no gene match: 7. CDR1 is SGHVS, CDR2 FQNEAQ, per germline. In DNA, the CDR3 is TGTGCCAGCTACAGGGGTGGAGGCACTGAAGCTTTCTTT. Translating gives CASYRGGGTEAFF.

V is TRBV6-5 and J is TRBJ2-7; 7 bases map to TRBD1. The CDR3 is 15 residues long. The trim removed 2 bases at V and 1 base at J, leaving 5 bases unmatched. The V gene's germline CDR1 is MNHEY and CDR2 SVGAGI. The CDR3 is CASSYRRQGSYEQYF. In DNA form, the CDR3 reads TGTGCCAGCAGTTACCGCCGACAGGGTTCCTACGAGCAGTACTTC.

This chain connects TRBV13 to TRBJ2-3; 8 bases are a match to TRBD1. Germline loops: CDR1 PRHDT, CDR2 FYEKMQ (reference sequence). The CDR3 extends over 14 amino acids. The V segment lost 3 bases and the J segment 3 bases; nucleotides outside the gene matches: 2. This chain's CDR3 is CASSLDRETDTQYF. CDR3 in DNA: TGTGCCAGCAGCTTGGACAGGGAGACAGATACGCAGTATTTT. Using reference TRBV13 and TRBJ2-3 for the parts outside the CDR3, the full variable domain is AAGVIQSPRHLIKEKRETATLKCYPIPRHDTVYWYQQGPGQDPQFLISFYEKMQSDKGSIPDRFSAQQFSDYHSELNMSSLELGDSALYFCASSLDRETDTQYFGPGTRLTVL.

This rearrangement joins TRBV5-1 to TRBJ2-5, with TRBD2 identical over 9 bases. Germline V gene data show CDR1 as SGHRS and CDR2 as YFSETQ. V lost 5 bases and J lost 2; bases outside the gene matches: 4. The CDR3 loop spans 14 amino acids. The CDR3 here is CASRPTSGQETQYF. CDR3 nucleotides: TGCGCCAGCAGACCGACTAGCGGACAAGAGACCCAGTACTTC.

The chain combines TRBV7-2 with TRBJ2-3; possible D gene TRBD1, 5 bases. Trimming took 1 base from V and 3 from J, leaving 14 bases between them. CDR1 is SGHTA, CDR2 FQGNSA, per germline. The length of the CDR3 is 16 residues. This chain's CDR3 is CASSLGIQGRTDTQYF. The CDR3 coding sequence is TGTGCCAGCAGCTTAGGGATCCAGGGTAGGACAGATACGCAGTATTTT.

The chain employs TRBV9 and TRBJ2-3; TRBD1 might be the D (5 bases). The V end was cut by 0 bases, the J end by 2 bases, with 7 bases between. From germline, CDR1 is SGDLS and CDR2 YYNGEE. This CDR3 contains 14 residues. In DNA form, the CDR3 reads TGTGCCAGCAGCGTAGGACAGACCACAGATACGCAGTATTTT. Encoded protein: CASSVGQTTDTQYF.

The chain links TRBV7-2 to TRBJ2-7, with 11 bases that match TRBD1. There are 15 residues in the CDR3. Germline CDR1 reads SGHTA; CDR2 reads FQGNSA. Trimming took 5 bases from V and 4 from J; bases not matched to a gene: 7. The CDR3 DNA is TGTGCCAGCAGCCCAGCCGGGACAGGGGGTTACGAGCAGTACTTC. Translated: CASSPAGTGGYEQYF.

The rearrangement links TRBV7-8 to TRBJ1-2, with 8 bases fitting TRBD1. The CDR3 spans 14 residues. Per the germline V gene, CDR1 is SGHVS and CDR2 is FQNEAQ. The V segment lost 1 base and the J segment 5 bases; nucleotides outside the gene matches: 3. CDR3 in DNA: TGTGCCAGCAGCTTAGGGGGACAGGCTTATGGCTACACCTTC. Protein product: CASSLGGQAYGYTF.

The chain carries TRBV20-1 and TRBJ2-7; a weak D match, TRBD2 (6 bases). CDR1 is DFQATT and CDR2 is SNEGSKA in the germline V gene (reference sequence). V shed 4 bases and J shed 5 bases, with 9 bases lying between them. This CDR3 is built from 11 residues. CDR3 nucleotides: TGCAGTGCTACCTCGGGGGACGAGCAGTACTTC. Protein sequence: CSATSGDEQYF.

V gene TRBV25-1 combines with J gene TRBJ2-7, with D possibly matching TRBD1 (6 bases). This CDR3 is built from 11 residues. Germline V lookup: CDR1 MGHDK, CDR2 SYGVNS. Trimming shortened V by 5 bases and J by 4 bases, and 6 bases separated the two germline ends. The chain's CDR3 is CASSTGYEQYF. CDR3 sequence (DNA): TGTGCCAGCAGTACAGGGTACGAGCAGTACTTC.

The chain is built from TRBV30 and TRBJ1-6, with unresolved D. Trimming removed 4 bases at V and 10 bases at J, with 17 bases between. The germline V gene encodes CDR1 GTSNPN and CDR2 SVGIG (reference sequence). The CDR3 is 14 residues long. This CDR3 is CAWIQQSRGSPLHF. The DNA for the CDR3 is TGTGCCTGGATCCAACAGTCCAGAGGGTCACCCCTCCACTTT.